This T cell receptor beta chain appears in the sequencing data of a study of a mutant IDH1 vaccine in newly diagnosed glioma. The time point: baseline, week 1 (first vaccination visit). As to treatment: pre-vaccination baseline after standard-of-care therapy. Here immunoSEQ multiplex PCR was the method, and the copy in TCRdb shows in-frame clones only, minus some. The data contain 30,000 to 40,000 clones, about 78% of them singletons. The CDR3 loop spans 15 amino acids. Looked up from germline, CDR1 is SGHTA and CDR2 is FQGNSA. Trimming shortened V by 7 bases and J by 1 base, and 16 bases separated the two germline ends.

This TCR derives from a man aged 40-55 years with glioma. Some clones in this sample may be carry-over from other donors' samples. The sample here was PBMCs, taken from a glioma patient treated with radiotherapy, temozolomide or both. The chain links TRBV7-2 to TRBJ1-1; D may be TRBD1 (5 bases). The CDR3 DNA sequence: TGTGCCAGCACTCCCAGGGTAGTTCGGAACACTGAAGCTTTCTTT. This codes for CASTPRVVRNTEAFF.